This paragraph reports one TCR beta chain. The data originate from a study of blood T cell repertoires in COVID-19. Study context: PBMCs, B-cell-depleted T cells, or T cells were the source of the cDNA or gDNA that made up the material.

This CDR3 spans 12 amino acids. CDR1 DFQATT and CDR2 SNEGSKA come from the germline V gene (reference sequence). The V and J ends lost 3 bases and 8 bases respectively, with 10 bases between them. Original analysis: Reference gene primer amplification in the assay estimated nucleated cell counts. Sequenced by immunoSEQ multiplex PCR; TCRdb stores in-frame clones only, minus some. V and J calls and clone size are those listed in that table; D and trimming were worked out from the DNA. This sample has 280,000 or so clones, with approximately 85% found just once. The sample was peripheral blood. The chain joins TRBV20-1 to TRBJ1-4, with D hard to call. This receptor was obtained from a man aged 18 to 29 with active or convalescent COVID-19. The CDR3 DNA reads as TGCAGTGCTAGTCCTCTTCTGGAAAAACTGTTTTTT. It is translated as CSASPLLEKLFF.